This TCR beta chain was captured by sequencing in a study of T cell changes during pregnancy in multiple sclerosis. Germline CDR1 is SGDLS and CDR2 is YYNGEE. Trimming removed 0 bases from V and 4 bases from J, with 13 bases in between. The CDR3 is 15 residues long. Repertoires were generated with immunoSEQ multiplex PCR, while TCRdb's copy carries only in-frame clones and drops some. The sample has 30,000 or so clones, 70% to 90% seen once. This chain joins TRBV9 and TRBJ2-5; TRBD2 might be the D (7 bases). This clonotype originated in a female donor with multiple sclerosis, enrolled in a pregnancy study. The starting material was CD8+ T cells from peripheral blood mononuclear cells, obtained in the third trimester of pregnancy. The CDR3 nucleotides read TGTGCCAGCAGCGTAGAAGGGGAGGGGGGAGAGACCCAGTACTTC. Residues: CASSVEGEGGETQYF.